This is a list of T cell receptor beta chains from one sample in a study of a mutant IDH1 vaccine in newly diagnosed glioma. Antigens of these TCRs are unknown. Some clones are missing from TCRdb's copy, which holds only in-frame ones; the method was immunoSEQ multiplex PCR. The sample contains around 65,000 clones, roughly four fifths of which appear only once. The material was PBMCs, obtained from a glioma patient whose treatment included an IDH1 peptide vaccine. The source is a man aged 25-45 years with glioma. The CDR3 runs from the conserved cysteine through the conserved F or W. A D gene is named only where the DNA matches it firmly. Some rows mark clone size as missing; the rest say once, few, many or name a class of expanded clone.

d_call	v_call	clone_size	j_call	cdr3_aa	cdr3_nt
NA	TRBV7-9	few	TRBJ1-2	CASSGPGSGGGYTF	TGTGCCAGCAGCGGGCCAGGTTCAGGAGGGGGCTACACCTTC
TRBD1	TRBV4-1	few	TRBJ1-4	CASSIPGTGGEKLFF	TGCGCCAGCAGCATCCCCGGGACAGGGGGTGAAAAACTGTTTTTT
TRBD1	TRBV5-5	NA	TRBJ1-6	CASSLRQGYSPLHF	TGTGCCAGCAGCTTGCGACAGGGTTATTCACCCCTCCACTTT
NA	TRBV4-1	NA	TRBJ1-6	CASKLQGGDSPLHF	TGCGCCAGCAAACTACAGGGAGGGGATTCACCCCTCCACTTT
TRBD2	TRBV28	NA	TRBJ2-3	CASRSTSGPEDWDTQYF	TGTGCCAGCAGGAGTACTAGCGGACCTGAAGATTGGGATACGCAGTATTTT
NA	TRBV2	NA	TRBJ2-7	CASTRTVLSYEQYF	TGTGCCAGTACGCGGACAGTCCTTTCCTACGAGCAGTACTTC
NA	TRBV19	NA	TRBJ2-7	CASSHGSSGRYEQYF	TGTGCCAGTAGCCATGGATCCTCGGGTCGATACGAGCAGTACTTC
TRBD1	TRBV7-9	NA	TRBJ1-1	CVYRGNTEAFF	TGTGTTTACAGGGGAAACACTGAAGCTTTCTTT
NA	TRBV5-6	NA	TRBJ2-7	CASSLQSIYEQYF	TGTGCCAGCAGCTTGCAGTCGATCTACGAGCAGTACTTC
NA	TRBV11-2	NA	TRBJ2-5	CASRVDGETQYF	TGTGCCAGCAGGGTGGACGGAGAGACCCAGTACTTC
NA	TRBV11-3	NA	TRBJ2-3	CASSPREKIGTDTQYF	TGTGCCAGCAGCCCCCGCGAAAAAATAGGCACAGATACGCAGTATTTT
NA	TRBV5-1	NA	TRBJ2-3	CASRLGILDTQYF	TGCGCCAGCAGATTAGGTATCTTAGATACGCAGTATTTT
NA	TRBV4-1	NA	TRBJ1-3	CASSQPGTNSGNTIYF	TGCGCCAGCAGCCAGCCCGGGACAAACTCTGGAAACACCATATATTTT
NA	TRBV11-3	NA	TRBJ2-3	CASSQNTGDTQYF	TGTGCCAGCAGCCAAAACACGGGGGATACGCAGTATTTT
NA	TRBV11-2	NA	TRBJ1-4	CASSTALPTVVSEKLFF	TGTGCCAGCAGCACCGCCCTCCCGACTGTAGTGAGTGAAAAACTGTTTTTT
NA	TRBV14	NA	TRBJ2-5	CASSQEPSDVWYQETQYF	TGTGCCAGCAGCCAAGAACCCTCGGACGTATGGTACCAAGAGACCCAGTACTTC
NA	TRBV18	NA	TRBJ1-5	CASSPDGVRSQPQHF	TGTGCCAGCTCCCCCGACGGGGTTCGGAGTCAGCCCCAGCATTTT
NA	TRBV5-1	NA	TRBJ2-7	CASRQGAGEQYF	TGCGCCAGCAGGCAGGGCGCTGGAGAGCAGTACTTC
NA	TRBV28	NA	TRBJ1-6	CASSFGTSAANSPLHF	TGTGCCAGCAGTTTCGGGACCTCGGCGGCTAATTCACCCCTCCACTTT
TRBD2	TRBV19	NA	TRBJ2-3	CASRGLATQGTQYF	TGTGCCAGTAGGGGACTAGCAACACAGGGTACGCAGTATTTT
NA	TRBV10-1	NA	TRBJ2-3	CASSADSTDTQYF	TGCGCCAGCAGTGCGGACAGCACAGATACGCAGTATTTT
TRBD1	TRBV29-1	NA	TRBJ1-2	CSAKRQGLDYGYTF	TGCAGCGCAAAACGACAGGGGTTGGACTATGGCTACACCTTC
TRBD2	TRBV10-1	NA	TRBJ2-1	CASSDPRLAGDPEQFF	TGCGCCAGCAGTGACCCTCGACTAGCGGGGGACCCTGAGCAGTTCTTC
NA	TRBV28	NA	TRBJ2-7	CATGPNEQYF	TGTGCCACCGGACCCAACGAGCAGTACTTC
NA	TRBV19	NA	TRBJ2-6	CASTRRSGANVLTF	TGTGCCAGTACAAGACGGTCTGGGGCCAACGTCCTGACTTTC
NA	TRBV10-2	NA	TRBJ1-3	CASSEPGFFSGNTIYF	TGCGCCAGCAGTGAGCCTGGTTTCTTCTCTGGAAACACCATATATTTT
TRBD1	TRBV29-1	NA	TRBJ1-2	CSVGGTGANYGYTF	TGCAGCGTTGGAGGGACAGGGGCTAACTATGGCTACACCTTC
TRBD2	TRBV19	once	TRBJ2-7	CASSPQVRGYEQYF	TGTGCCAGTAGCCCACAGGTGCGGGGGTACGAGCAGTACTTC
TRBD2	TRBV27	NA	TRBJ2-2	CASSNGGADTGELFF	TGTGCCAGCAGTAACGGGGGGGCCGACACCGGGGAGCTGTTTTTT
TRBD2	TRBV5-4	NA	TRBJ2-1	CACRGLAGNNEQFF	TGTGCCTGCCGAGGACTAGCGGGGAACAATGAGCAGTTCTTC
NA	TRBV7-8	NA	TRBJ1-1	CASSLEGRSNTEAFF	TGTGCCAGCAGCTTAGAAGGGAGGTCGAACACTGAAGCTTTCTTT
NA	TRBV2	NA	TRBJ1-4	CASCPVRRQKNEKLFF	TGTGCCAGCTGCCCCGTTCGAAGACAGAAGAATGAAAAACTGTTTTTT
TRBD1	TRBV11-2	NA	TRBJ1-1	CASSPVSRRDRTATEAFF	TGTGCCAGCAGCCCCGTTTCCCGCCGGGACAGGACAGCTACTGAAGCTTTCTTT
TRBD2	TRBV7-9	NA	TRBJ2-7	CASSHSGGDYEQYF	TGTGCCAGCAGCCATAGCGGGGGGGACTACGAGCAGTACTTC
TRBD1	TRBV7-6	medium-sized	TRBJ1-1	CASSSVQGAEAFF	TGTGCCAGCAGCTCCGTACAGGGGGCTGAAGCTTTCTTT
NA	TRBV6-5	NA	TRBJ1-1	CASSGGTVTFF	TGTGCCAGCAGTGGAGGGACTGTAACTTTCTTT
NA	TRBV19	NA	TRBJ2-7	CASTTGSTYEQYF	TGTGCCAGTACCACGGGGAGCACCTACGAGCAGTACTTC
NA	TRBV20-1	NA	TRBJ1-1	CRLARGTEAFF	TGCAGACTCGCTCGAGGGACTGAAGCTTTCTTT
NA	TRBV5-6	NA	TRBJ1-1	CASSFSDGGGEAFF	TGTGCCAGCAGCTTTTCTGATGGGGGCGGTGAAGCTTTCTTT
TRBD2	TRBV6-4	NA	TRBJ2-3	CASSDDVAGGPDTQYF	TGTGCCAGCAGTGACGATGTAGCGGGGGGGCCAGATACGCAGTATTTT
TRBD1	TRBV7-8	NA	TRBJ1-6	CASSLEGAAAGASPLHF	TGTGCCAGCAGCTTAGAGGGGGCGGCAGCGGGGGCTTCACCCCTCCACTTT
NA	TRBV7-9	NA	TRBJ2-7	CASSPPGSYEQYF	TGTGCCAGCAGCCCGCCAGGATCCTACGAGCAGTACTTC
NA	TRBV19	NA	TRBJ2-7	CASSRGGDLGEQYF	TGTGCCAGTAGTAGAGGAGGGGACCTCGGCGAGCAGTACTTC
TRBD2	TRBV30	NA	TRBJ2-5	CAWSVGFGGGSQETQYF	TGTGCCTGGAGTGTAGGGTTCGGCGGGGGGAGTCAAGAGACCCAGTACTTC
NA	TRBV5-1	NA	TRBJ1-4	CASSPQGGFNEKLFF	TGCGCCAGCAGCCCTCAGGGAGGTTTTAATGAAAAACTGTTTTTT
TRBD1	TRBV7-8	NA	TRBJ1-5	CASSLETGRGNQPQHF	TGTGCCAGCAGCCTAGAGACAGGGAGAGGCAATCAGCCCCAGCATTTT
TRBD1	TRBV6-5	NA	TRBJ1-1	CASSSQQGPRTEAFF	TGTGCCAGCAGTTCACAACAGGGGCCTAGGACTGAAGCTTTCTTT
NA	TRBV6-1	NA	TRBJ2-3	CASLSSYTTDTQYF	TGTGCCAGCTTAAGTTCTTACACCACAGATACGCAGTATTTT
TRBD2	TRBV5-1	NA	TRBJ2-1	CASSPTSGDGEQFF	TGCGCCAGCAGCCCGACTAGCGGGGATGGTGAGCAGTTCTTC
NA	TRBV11-3	once	TRBJ1-1	CASSLRASTEAFF	TGTGCCAGCAGCTTAAGGGCAAGCACTGAAGCTTTCTTT
TRBD1	TRBV5-1	once	TRBJ1-2	CASSLLTGGTEGYTF	TGCGCCAGCAGTTTATTAACAGGGGGTACGGAGGGCTACACCTTC
NA	TRBV9	NA	TRBJ2-1	CASSAGLLASSYNEQFF	TGTGCCAGCAGCGCGGGGCTTCTAGCGAGCTCCTACAATGAGCAGTTCTTC
TRBD2	TRBV10-3	NA	TRBJ2-3	CAISGLAGGEDTQYF	TGTGCCATCAGCGGACTAGCGGGGGGAGAAGATACGCAGTATTTT